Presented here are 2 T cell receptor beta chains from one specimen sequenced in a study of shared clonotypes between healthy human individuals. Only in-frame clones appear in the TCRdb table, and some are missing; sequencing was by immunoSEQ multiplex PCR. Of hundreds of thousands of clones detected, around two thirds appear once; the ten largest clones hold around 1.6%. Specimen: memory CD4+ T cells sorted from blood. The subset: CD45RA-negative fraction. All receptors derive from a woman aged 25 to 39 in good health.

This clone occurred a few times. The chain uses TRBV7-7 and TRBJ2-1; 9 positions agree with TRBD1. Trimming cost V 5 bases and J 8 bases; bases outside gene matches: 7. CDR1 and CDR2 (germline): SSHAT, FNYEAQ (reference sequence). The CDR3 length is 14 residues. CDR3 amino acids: CASSPGQGTDEQFF. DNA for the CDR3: TGTGCCAGCAGCCCGGGACAGGGTACGGATGAGCAGTTCTTC.

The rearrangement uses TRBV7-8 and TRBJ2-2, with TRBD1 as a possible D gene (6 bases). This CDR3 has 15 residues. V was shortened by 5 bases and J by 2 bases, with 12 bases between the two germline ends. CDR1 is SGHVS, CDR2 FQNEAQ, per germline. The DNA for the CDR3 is TGTGCCAGCAGCATGGGACAACCCAACACCGGGGAGCTGTTTTTT. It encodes CASSMGQPNTGELFF.